The 10 T cell receptor beta chains in this list originate from one sample, sequenced in a study of OX40 agonist ivuxolimab in advanced cancers. Sequencing was performed with immunoSEQ multiplex PCR; in TCRdb, only in-frame clones are kept and a portion is missing. The table records fewer than 85,000 clones, about 84% of them present only once. This material consisted of CD4+ or CD8+ T cells sorted from blood, taken in a trial of the OX40 agonist ivuxolimab. The receptors were gathered from an adult with an advanced solid tumor such as melanoma, head and neck, liver or kidney cancer.

V usage is TRBV4-1 and J usage is TRBJ1-2; possibly TRBD1 for D (5 bases). The CDR3 length is 15 residues. Trimming pared 0 bases from V and 12 bases from J, leaving 20 bases between. Germline V gene sequence: CDR1 MGHRA, CDR2 YSYEKL. The CDR3 loop is CASSQDRAGRGGNTF. The CDR3 region has the DNA TGCGCCAGCAGCCAAGATCGTGCGGGAAGGGGCGGAAACACCTTC.

The chain carries TRBV9 and TRBJ1-6; D call uncertain. Germline V gene data show CDR1 as SGDLS and CDR2 as YYNGEE. CDR3 length equals 14 residues. Trimming removed 0 bases from V and 7 bases from J, with 8 bases in between. The CDR3: CASSVEVGNSPLHF. For the CDR3, the DNA is TGTGCCAGCAGCGTAGAAGTCGGGAATTCACCCCTCCACTTT.

The chain is built from TRBV5-4 and TRBJ2-3, with D unclear. The CDR3 loop spans 12 amino acids. Trimming cost V 0 bases and J 7 bases, with 6 bases left between them. Germline-derived CDR1 and CDR2 are SGHNT and YYREEE (reference sequence). The CDR3 DNA reads as TGTGCCAGCAGCTTGGACAAGTATACGCAGTATTTT. Protein product: CASSLDKYTQYF.

The chain combines TRBV18 with TRBJ1-4; perhaps TRBD1 as D (6 bases). V was cut by 6 bases and J by 8 bases, with 19 bases left in between. The V gene's germline CDR1 is KGHSH and CDR2 LQKENI. This CDR3 has 15 residues. The chain's CDR3 is CASSPSRGPGEKLFF. In nucleotides, the CDR3 is TGTGCCAGCTCGCCCTCCCGGGGGCCTGGAGAAAAACTGTTTTTT.

Details on this clone: A read error may account for a junction end that differs from germline. V usage is TRBV7-7 and J usage is TRBJ2-2, with 11 bases lining up with TRBD1. CDR3 size: 14 residues. CDR1 is SSHAT, CDR2 FNYEAQ, per germline (reference sequence). Written as DNA, the CDR3 is TGTGCTAGCAGCTGGGACAGGGGGACCGGGGAGCTGTTTTTT. Amino acid sequence: CASSWDRGTGELFF.

The gene calls are TRBV15 and TRBJ1-5; D remains unclear. Germline CDR1 and CDR2: LNHNV and YYDKDF (reference sequence). The CDR3 spans 17 residues. The germline V and J ends were trimmed by 0 bases and 0 bases, with 12 bases remaining between them. The CDR3 coding sequence is TGTGCCACCAGCAGAGATTATAATGGGTATAGCAATCAGCCCCAGCATTTT. Translation: CATSRDYNGYSNQPQHF.

The chain recombines TRBV19 with TRBJ2-5, with D perhaps matching TRBD1 (5 bases). Germline V gives CDR1 LNHDA, CDR2 SQIVND (reference sequence). The length of the CDR3 is 14 residues. Trimming stripped 1 base from V and 2 bases from J, with 8 bases between. CDR3 in DNA: TGTGCCAGTAGTATAGTTGCAGGGCAAGAGACCCAGTACTTC. Translating it yields CASSIVAGQETQYF. The variable domain in full, completed from reference TRBV19 and TRBJ2-5, reads DGGITQSPKYLFRKEGQNVTLSCEQNLNHDAMYWYRQDPGQGLRLIYYSQIVNDFQKGDIAEGYSVSREKKESFPLTVTSAQKNPTAFYLCASSIVAGQETQYFGPGTRLLVL.

The chain uses TRBV5-6 and TRBJ2-7; 9 bases are shared with TRBD1. Germline CDR1 and CDR2: SGHDT and YYEEEE. After removal of 2 bases from V and 4 bases from J, the junction contained 4 bases not matched to a gene. The CDR3 is made up of 14 amino acids. CDR3 loop: CASSLQGATYEQYF. In nucleotides, the CDR3 is TGTGCCAGCAGCTTACAGGGGGCGACGTACGAGCAGTACTTC.

The J gene is TRBJ1-2, the V gene TRBV6-5; tentative D call: TRBD1 (6 bases). CDR3 length: 14 residues. Germline V CDR1 and CDR2: MNHEY, SVGAGI. Trimming pared 6 bases from V and 0 bases from J, leaving 11 bases between. The CDR3 DNA reads TGTGCCAGCAGCCCGGACAGAACTAACTATGGCTACACCTTC. Encoded protein: CASSPDRTNYGYTF.

This rearrangement joins TRBV28 to TRBJ1-2; D gene uncertain. This CDR3 has 16 amino acids. The germline V and J ends were trimmed by 7 bases and 4 bases, with 22 bases remaining between them. CDR1 is MDHEN and CDR2 is SYDVKM in the germline V gene. CDR3 sequence (DNA): TGTGCCAGCATCCCCTGGGTGGGGAACAGCTTCTATGGCTACACCTTC. It yields the protein CASIPWVGNSFYGYTF.